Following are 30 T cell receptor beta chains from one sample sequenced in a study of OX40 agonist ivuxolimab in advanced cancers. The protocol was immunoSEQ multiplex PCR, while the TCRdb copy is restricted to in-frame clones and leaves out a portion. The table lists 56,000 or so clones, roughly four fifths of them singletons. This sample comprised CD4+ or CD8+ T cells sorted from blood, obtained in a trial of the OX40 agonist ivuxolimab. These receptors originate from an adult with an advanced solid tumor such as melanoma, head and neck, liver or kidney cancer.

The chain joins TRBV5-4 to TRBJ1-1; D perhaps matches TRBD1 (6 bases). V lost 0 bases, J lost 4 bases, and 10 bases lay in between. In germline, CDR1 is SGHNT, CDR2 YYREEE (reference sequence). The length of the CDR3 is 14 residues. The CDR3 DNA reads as TGTGCCAGCAGCTTGGGGGGGCCGGGCACTGAAGCTTTCTTT. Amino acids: CASSLGGPGTEAFF. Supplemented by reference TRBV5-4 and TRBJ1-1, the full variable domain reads ETGVTQSPTHLIKTRGQQVTLRCSSQSGHNTVSWYQQALGQGPQFIFQYYREEENGRGNFPPRFSGLQFPNYSSELNVNALELDDSALYLCASSLGGPGTEAFFGQGTRLTVV.

The DNA of the CDR3 is TGTGCCATCAGTACCGGGGACGGTTGGGAAAAACTGTTTTTT. Amino acids: CAISTGDGWEKLFF. The chain employs TRBV10-3 and TRBJ1-4; a possible D gene is TRBD1 (5 bases). This CDR3 comprises 14 residues. Germline-derived CDR1 and CDR2 are ENHRY and SYGVKD. The V gene lost 5 bases and the J gene lost 8 bases, with 15 bases spanning the gap.

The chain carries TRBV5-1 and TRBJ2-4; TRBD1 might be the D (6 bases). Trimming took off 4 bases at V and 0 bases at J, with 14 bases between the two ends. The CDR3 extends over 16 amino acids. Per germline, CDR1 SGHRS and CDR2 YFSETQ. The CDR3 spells CASSIGQTLAKNIQYF. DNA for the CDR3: TGCGCCAGCAGCATCGGACAGACACTAGCCAAAAACATTCAGTACTTC.

In nucleotides, the CDR3 is TGTGCCTGGAGTGTACTCGGGACAGGGGACTCCGAGCAGTACTTC. Protein sequence: CAWSVLGTGDSEQYF. The J gene is TRBJ2-7, the V gene TRBV30; 10 bases agree with TRBD1. The CDR3 is made up of 15 amino acids. The V gene's germline CDR1 is GTSNPN and CDR2 SVGIG (reference sequence). The ends lost 0 bases at V and 6 bases at J; junction bases unmatched: 8.

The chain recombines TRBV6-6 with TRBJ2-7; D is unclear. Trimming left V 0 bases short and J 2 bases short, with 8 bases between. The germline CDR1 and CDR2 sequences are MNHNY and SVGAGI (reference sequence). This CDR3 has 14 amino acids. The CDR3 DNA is TGTGCCAGCAGTTACTCCGACGGCCCCTACGAGCAGTACTTC. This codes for CASSYSDGPYEQYF.

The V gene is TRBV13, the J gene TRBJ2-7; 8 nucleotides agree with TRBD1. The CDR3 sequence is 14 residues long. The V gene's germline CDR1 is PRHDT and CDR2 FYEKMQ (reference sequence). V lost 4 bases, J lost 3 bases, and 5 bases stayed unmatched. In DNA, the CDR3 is TGTGCCAGCAGCTCCCGGACAGGGAGCTACGAGCAGTACTTC. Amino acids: CASSSRTGSYEQYF.

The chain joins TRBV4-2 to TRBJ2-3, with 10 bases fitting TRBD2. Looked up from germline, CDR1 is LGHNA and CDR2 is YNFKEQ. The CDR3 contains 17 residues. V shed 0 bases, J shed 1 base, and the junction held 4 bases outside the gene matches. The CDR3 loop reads CASSQEASGRGTDTQYF. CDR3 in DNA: TGTGCCAGCAGCCAAGAGGCTAGCGGGAGAGGCACAGATACGCAGTATTTT.

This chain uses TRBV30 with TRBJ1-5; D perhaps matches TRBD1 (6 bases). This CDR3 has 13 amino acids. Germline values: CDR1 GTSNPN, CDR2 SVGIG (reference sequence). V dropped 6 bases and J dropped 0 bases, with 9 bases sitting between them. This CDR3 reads CACQGHSNQPQHF. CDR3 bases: TGTGCCTGCCAGGGGCATAGCAATCAGCCCCAGCATTTT. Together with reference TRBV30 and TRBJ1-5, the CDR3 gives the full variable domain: SQTIHQWPATLVQPVGSPLSLECTVEGTSNPNLYWYRQAAGRGLQLLFYSVGIGQISSEVPQNLSASRPQDRQFILSSKKLLLSDSGFYLCACQGHSNQPQHFGDGTRLSIL.

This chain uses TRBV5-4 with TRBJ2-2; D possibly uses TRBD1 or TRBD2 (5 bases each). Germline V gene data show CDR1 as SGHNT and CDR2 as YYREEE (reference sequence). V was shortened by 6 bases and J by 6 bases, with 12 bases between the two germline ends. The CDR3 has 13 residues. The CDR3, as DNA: TGTGCCAGCACTAAGCAGGGAGCCGGGGAGCTGTTTTTT. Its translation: CASTKQGAGELFF.

CDR3 sequence: CATSRGPDSYEQYF. CDR3 nucleotides: TGTGCCACCAGCAGAGGCCCGGACAGTTACGAGCAGTACTTC. The rearrangement links TRBV15 to TRBJ2-7; tentatively, D is TRBD1 (6 bases). The CDR3 is 14 amino acids. Germline CDR1 and CDR2: LNHNV and YYDKDF (reference sequence). Trimming left V 1 base short and J 4 bases short, with 11 bases between.

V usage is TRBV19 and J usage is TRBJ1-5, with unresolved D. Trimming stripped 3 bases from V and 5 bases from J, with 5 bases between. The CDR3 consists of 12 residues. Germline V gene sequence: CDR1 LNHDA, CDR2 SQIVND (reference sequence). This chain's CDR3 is CASSISDQPQHF. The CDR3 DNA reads TGTGCCAGTAGTATTTCGGATCAGCCCCAGCATTTT.

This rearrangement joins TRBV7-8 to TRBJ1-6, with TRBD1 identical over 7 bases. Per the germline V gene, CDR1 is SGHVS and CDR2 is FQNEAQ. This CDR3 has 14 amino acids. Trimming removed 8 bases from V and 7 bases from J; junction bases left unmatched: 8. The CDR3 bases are TGTGCCAGCGGGGGACAGCTGATAAATTCACCCCTCCACTTT. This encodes CASGGQLINSPLHF.

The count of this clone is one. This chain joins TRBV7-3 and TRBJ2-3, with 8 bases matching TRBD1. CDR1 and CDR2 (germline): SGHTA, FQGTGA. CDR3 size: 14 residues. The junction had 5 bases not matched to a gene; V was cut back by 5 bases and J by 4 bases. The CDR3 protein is CASSMDRDSDTQYF. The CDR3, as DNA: TGTGCCAGCAGCATGGACAGGGATTCAGATACGCAGTATTTT.

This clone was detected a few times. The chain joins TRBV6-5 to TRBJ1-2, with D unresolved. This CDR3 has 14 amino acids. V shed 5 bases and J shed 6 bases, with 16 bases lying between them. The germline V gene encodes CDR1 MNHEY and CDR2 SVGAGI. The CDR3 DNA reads TGTGCCAGCAGTACGATCACGGGGAGCCATGGCTACACCTTC. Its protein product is CASSTITGSHGYTF.

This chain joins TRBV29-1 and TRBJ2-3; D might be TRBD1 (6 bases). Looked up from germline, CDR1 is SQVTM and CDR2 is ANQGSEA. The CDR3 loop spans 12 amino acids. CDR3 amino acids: CSARGSADTQYF. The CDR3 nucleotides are TGCAGTGCTAGGGGGAGCGCAGATACGCAGTATTTT.

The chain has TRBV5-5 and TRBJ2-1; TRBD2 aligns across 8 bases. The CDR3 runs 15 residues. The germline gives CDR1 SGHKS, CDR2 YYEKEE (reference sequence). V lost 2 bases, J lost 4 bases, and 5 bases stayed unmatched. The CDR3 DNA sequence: TGTGCCAGCAGCTTCGAAACTAGCGGTTACAATGAGCAGTTCTTC. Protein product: CASSFETSGYNEQFF.

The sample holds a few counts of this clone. The chain's CDR3 is CASSPRQGYDSPLHF. The CDR3, as DNA: TGTGCCAGCAGCCCTCGACAGGGATACGATTCACCCCTCCACTTT. This chain uses TRBV7-2 with TRBJ1-6, with TRBD1 identical over 7 bases. Germline CDR1 is SGHTA and CDR2 is FQGNSA. Losses at the gene ends were 5 bases for V and 8 bases for J; bases not matched to a gene: 9. The length of the CDR3 is 15 residues.

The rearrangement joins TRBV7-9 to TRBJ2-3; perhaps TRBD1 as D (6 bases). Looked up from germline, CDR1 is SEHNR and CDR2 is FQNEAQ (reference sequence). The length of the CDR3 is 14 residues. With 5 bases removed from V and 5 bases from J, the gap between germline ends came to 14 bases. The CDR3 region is CASSKGGKRDTQYF. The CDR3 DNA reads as TGTGCCAGCAGCAAAGGGGGTAAAAGAGATACGCAGTATTTT.

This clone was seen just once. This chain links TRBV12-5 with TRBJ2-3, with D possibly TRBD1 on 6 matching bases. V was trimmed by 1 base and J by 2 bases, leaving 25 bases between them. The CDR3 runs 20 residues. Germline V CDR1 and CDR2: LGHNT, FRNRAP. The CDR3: CASGLARGTSTQIPTDTQYF. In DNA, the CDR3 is TGTGCTAGTGGTTTGGCGAGGGGGACAAGTACCCAAATTCCCACAGATACGCAGTATTTT. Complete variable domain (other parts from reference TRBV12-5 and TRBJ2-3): DARVTQTPRHKVTEMGQEVTMRCQPILGHNTVFWYRQTMMQGLELLAYFRNRAPLDDSGMPKDRFSAEMPDATLATLKIQPSEPRDSAVYFCASGLARGTSTQIPTDTQYFGPGTRLTVL.

This CDR3 is CASSQTTTGGYTF. CDR3 coding DNA: TGTGCCAGCAGCCAGACGACCACGGGGGGCTACACCTTC. V gene TRBV14 combines with J gene TRBJ1-2; D not resolved. Germline values: CDR1 SGHDN, CDR2 FVKESK. The V gene lost 3 bases and the J gene lost 8 bases, with 13 bases spanning the gap. The CDR3 length is 13 residues.

This CDR3 reads CASLQPGTSPDTQYF. CDR3 sequence (DNA): TGTGCCAGCCTTCAACCGGGCACCAGCCCAGATACGCAGTATTTT. This chain connects TRBV18 to TRBJ2-3; D uncertain. CDR3 size: 15 residues. Trimming stripped 8 bases from V and 4 bases from J, with 19 bases between. Germline-derived CDR1 and CDR2 are KGHSH and LQKENI.

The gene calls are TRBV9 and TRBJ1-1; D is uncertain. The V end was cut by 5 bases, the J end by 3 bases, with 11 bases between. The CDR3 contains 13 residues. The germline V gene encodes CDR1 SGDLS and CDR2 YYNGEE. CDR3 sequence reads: CASSPRPDTEAFF. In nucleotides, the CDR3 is TGTGCCAGCAGTCCCCGGCCGGACACTGAAGCTTTCTTT.

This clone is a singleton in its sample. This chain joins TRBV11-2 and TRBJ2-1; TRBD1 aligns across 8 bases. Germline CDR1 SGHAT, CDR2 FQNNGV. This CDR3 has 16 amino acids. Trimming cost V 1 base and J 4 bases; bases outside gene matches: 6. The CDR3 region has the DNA TGTGCCAGCAGCTTAGGGGCAGGGGGCGCGTACAATGAGCAGTTCTTC. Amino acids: CASSLGAGGAYNEQFF.

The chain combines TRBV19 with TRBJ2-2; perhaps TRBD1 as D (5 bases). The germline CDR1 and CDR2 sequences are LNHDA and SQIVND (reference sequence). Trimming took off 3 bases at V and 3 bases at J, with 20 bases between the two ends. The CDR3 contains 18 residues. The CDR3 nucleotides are TGTGCCAGTAGTATCCCCCCCCGGATAGGGGCCTACACCGGGGAGCTGTTTTTT. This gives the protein CASSIPPRIGAYTGELFF.

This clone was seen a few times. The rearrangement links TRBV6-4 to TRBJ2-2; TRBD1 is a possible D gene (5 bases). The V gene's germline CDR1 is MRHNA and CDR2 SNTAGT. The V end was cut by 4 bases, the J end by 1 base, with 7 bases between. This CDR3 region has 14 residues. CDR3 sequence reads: CASSAGWNTGELFF. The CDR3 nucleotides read TGTGCCAGCAGTGCAGGGTGGAACACCGGGGAGCTGTTTTTT.

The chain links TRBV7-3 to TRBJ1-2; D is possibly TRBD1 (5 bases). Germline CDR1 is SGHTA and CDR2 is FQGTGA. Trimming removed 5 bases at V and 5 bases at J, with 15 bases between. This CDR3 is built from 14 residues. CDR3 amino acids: CASSPRDGGYGYTF. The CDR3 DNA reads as TGTGCCAGCAGCCCCAGGGACGGTGGATATGGCTACACCTTC.

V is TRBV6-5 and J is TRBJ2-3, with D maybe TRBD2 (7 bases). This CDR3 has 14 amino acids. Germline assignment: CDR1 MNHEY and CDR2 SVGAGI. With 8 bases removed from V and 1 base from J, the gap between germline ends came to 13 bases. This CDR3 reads CASWGGLGTDTQYF. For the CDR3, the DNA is TGTGCCAGCTGGGGGGGCCTAGGCACAGATACGCAGTATTTT.

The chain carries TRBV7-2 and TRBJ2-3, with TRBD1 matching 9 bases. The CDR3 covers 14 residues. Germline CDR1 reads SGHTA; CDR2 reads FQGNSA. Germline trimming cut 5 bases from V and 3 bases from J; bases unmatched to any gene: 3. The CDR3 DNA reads TGTGCCAGCAGCCCAGGACAGGGGACAGATACGCAGTATTTT. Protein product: CASSPGQGTDTQYF.

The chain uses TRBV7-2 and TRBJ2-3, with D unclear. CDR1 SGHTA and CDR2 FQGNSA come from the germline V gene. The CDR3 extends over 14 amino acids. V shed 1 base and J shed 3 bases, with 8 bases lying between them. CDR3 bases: TGTGCCAGCAGCTTAGGGTTTGAGACAGATACGCAGTATTTT. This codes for CASSLGFETDTQYF.

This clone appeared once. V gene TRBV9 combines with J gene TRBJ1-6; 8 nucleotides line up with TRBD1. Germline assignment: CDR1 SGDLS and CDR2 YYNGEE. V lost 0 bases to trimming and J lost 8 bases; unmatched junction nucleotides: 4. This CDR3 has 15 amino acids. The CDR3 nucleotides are TGTGCCAGCAGCGTAGCGGCAGGGGGCGATTCACCCCTCCACTTT. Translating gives CASSVAAGGDSPLHF.